This T cell receptor beta chain was recorded in a study of blood T cell repertoires in COVID-19. As for the study in general: Sites in the United States, Italy and Spain provided acute and convalescent COVID-19 samples. T cells, B-cell-depleted T cells, or PBMCs provided the cDNA or gDNA that served as material.

The CDR3 totals 14 residues. In germline, CDR1 is MNHEY, CDR2 SVGAGI. The ends lost 6 bases at V and 3 bases at J; junction bases unmatched: 8. This clone has only a few counts. Authors' methods: Amplifying reference gene primers gave estimates of nucleated cell counts. Clones were sequenced by immunoSEQ multiplex PCR, and TCRdb holds only the in-frame ones, with some missing. V and J calls plus clone size are reproduced from that table; the DNA served to infer D and trimming. The sample contains about 150,000 clones, roughly 71% of which appear only once. This TCR came from an elderly woman with acute or convalescent COVID-19. Sequencing input: peripheral blood. The chain employs TRBV6-5 and TRBJ2-7; 7 bases fit TRBD1. DNA of the CDR3: TGTGCCAGCAGCCGGGCACAGGGGTTCTACGAGCAGTACTTC. Protein: CASSRAQGFYEQYF.